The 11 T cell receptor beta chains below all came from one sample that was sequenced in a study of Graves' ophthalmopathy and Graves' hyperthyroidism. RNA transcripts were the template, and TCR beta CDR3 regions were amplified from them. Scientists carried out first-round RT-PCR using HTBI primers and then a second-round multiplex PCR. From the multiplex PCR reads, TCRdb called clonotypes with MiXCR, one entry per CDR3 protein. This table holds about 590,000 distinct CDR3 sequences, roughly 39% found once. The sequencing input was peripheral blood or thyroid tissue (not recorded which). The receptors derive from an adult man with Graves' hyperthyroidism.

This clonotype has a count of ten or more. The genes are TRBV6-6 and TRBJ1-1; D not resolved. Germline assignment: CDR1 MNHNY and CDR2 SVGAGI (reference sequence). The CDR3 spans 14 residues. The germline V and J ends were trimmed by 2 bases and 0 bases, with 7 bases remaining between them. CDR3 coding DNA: TGTGCCAGCAGTTACCACAGAGTGAACACTGAAGCTTTCTTT. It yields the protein CASSYHRVNTEAFF.

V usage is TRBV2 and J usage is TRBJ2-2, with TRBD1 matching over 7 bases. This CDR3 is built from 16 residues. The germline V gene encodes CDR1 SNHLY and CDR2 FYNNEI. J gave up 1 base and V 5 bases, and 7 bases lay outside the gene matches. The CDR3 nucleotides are TGTGCCAGCAGTTTAGATGCAGGGGGGAACACCGGGGAGCTGTTTTTT. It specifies CASSLDAGGNTGELFF.

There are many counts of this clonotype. CDR3 residues: CASSPPGLGYEQYF. Written as DNA, the CDR3 is TGTGCCAGCAGCCCCCCAGGGTTGGGCTACGAGCAGTACTTC. The chain combines TRBV7-9 with TRBJ2-7, with a tentative D call TRBD1 (5 bases). Looked up from germline, CDR1 is SEHNR and CDR2 is FQNEAQ (reference sequence). Trimming removed 5 bases at V and 3 bases at J, with 14 bases between. This CDR3 has 14 residues.

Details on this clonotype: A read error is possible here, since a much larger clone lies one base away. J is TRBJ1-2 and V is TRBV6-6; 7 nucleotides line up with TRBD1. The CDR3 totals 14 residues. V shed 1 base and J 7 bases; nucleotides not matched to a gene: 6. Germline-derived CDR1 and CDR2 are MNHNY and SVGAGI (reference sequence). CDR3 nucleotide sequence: TGTGCCAGCAGTTACTTGACAGGGTTTAGTGGCTACACCTTC. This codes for CASSYLTGFSGYTF.

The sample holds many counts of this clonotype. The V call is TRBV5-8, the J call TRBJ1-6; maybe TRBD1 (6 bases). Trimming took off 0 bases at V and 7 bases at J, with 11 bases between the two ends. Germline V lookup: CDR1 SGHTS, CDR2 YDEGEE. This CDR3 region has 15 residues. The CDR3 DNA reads TGTGCCAGCAGCTTGGGCCTACAGGGAAATTCACCCCTCCACTTT. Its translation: CASSLGLQGNSPLHF.

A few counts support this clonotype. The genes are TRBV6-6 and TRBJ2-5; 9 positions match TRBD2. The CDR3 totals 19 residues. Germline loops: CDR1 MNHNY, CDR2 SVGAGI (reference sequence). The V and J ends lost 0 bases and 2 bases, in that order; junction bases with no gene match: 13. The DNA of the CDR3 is TGTGCCAGCAGTTACTCGATTGAGGGGCTAGCGGGGTTACAAGAGACCCAGTACTTC. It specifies CASSYSIEGLAGLQETQYF.

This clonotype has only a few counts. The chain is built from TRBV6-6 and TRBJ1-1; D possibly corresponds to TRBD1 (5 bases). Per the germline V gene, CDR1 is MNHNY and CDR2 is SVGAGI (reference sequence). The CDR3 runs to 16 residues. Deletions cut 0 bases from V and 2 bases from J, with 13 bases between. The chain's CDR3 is CASSYSFRVVNTEAFF. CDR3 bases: TGTGCCAGCAGTTACTCGTTCAGGGTTGTAAACACTGAAGCTTTCTTT.

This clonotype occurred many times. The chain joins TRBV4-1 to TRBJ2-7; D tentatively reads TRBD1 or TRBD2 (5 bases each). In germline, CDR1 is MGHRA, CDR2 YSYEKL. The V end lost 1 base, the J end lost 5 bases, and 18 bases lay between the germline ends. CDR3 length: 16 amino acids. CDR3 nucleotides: TGCGCCAGCAGCCAAGCAATTCAGGGTATCGGGGACGAGCAGTACTTC. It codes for CASSQAIQGIGDEQYF.

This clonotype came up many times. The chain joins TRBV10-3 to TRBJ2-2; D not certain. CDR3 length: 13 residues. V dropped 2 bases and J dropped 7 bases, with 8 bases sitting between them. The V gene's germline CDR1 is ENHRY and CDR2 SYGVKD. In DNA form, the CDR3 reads TGTGCCATCAGTGAGGGACGTAACGGGGAGCTGTTTTTT. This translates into CAISEGRNGELFF.

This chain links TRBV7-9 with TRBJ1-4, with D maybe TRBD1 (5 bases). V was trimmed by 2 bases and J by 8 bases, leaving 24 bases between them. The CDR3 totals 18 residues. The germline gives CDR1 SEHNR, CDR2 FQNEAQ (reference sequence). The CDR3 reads CASSLRRGTDSKGEKLFF. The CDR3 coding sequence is TGTGCCAGCAGCTTACGTAGGGGAACGGACTCTAAAGGGGAAAAACTGTTTTTT.

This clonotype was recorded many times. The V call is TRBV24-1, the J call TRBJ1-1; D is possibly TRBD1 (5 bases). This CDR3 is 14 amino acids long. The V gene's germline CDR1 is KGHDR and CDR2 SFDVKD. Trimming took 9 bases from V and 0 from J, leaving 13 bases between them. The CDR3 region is CATRDGDMNTEAFF. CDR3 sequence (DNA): TGTGCCACCCGGGACGGTGACATGAACACTGAAGCTTTCTTT.